The 32 T cell receptor beta chains listed next were all sequenced from one sample in a study of blood T cell repertoires in COVID-19. The method was immunoSEQ multiplex PCR; TCRdb's version includes in-frame clones alone and lacks a portion of them. Of under 300,000 clones listed, 89% are singletons. Sequencing used peripheral blood. The source is a man aged 50-59 years with acute or convalescent COVID-19.

The chain has TRBV19 and TRBJ2-2, with TRBD1 matching over 7 bases. The CDR3 has 15 amino acids. V shed 6 bases, J shed 2 bases, and the junction held 6 bases outside the gene matches. CDR1 and CDR2 (germline): LNHDA, SQIVND (reference sequence). The CDR3 bases are TGTGCCAGTAGGATGGACAGGATTAACACCGGGGAGCTGTTTTTT. Translation: CASRMDRINTGELFF. Supplemented by reference TRBV19 and TRBJ2-2, the full variable domain reads DGGITQSPKYLFRKEGQNVTLSCEQNLNHDAMYWYRQDPGQGLRLIYYSQIVNDFQKGDIAEGYSVSREKKESFPLTVTSAQKNPTAFYLCASRMDRINTGELFFGEGSRLTVL.

Only a few counts were recorded for this clone. The gene calls are TRBV30 and TRBJ1-1, with a weak D call TRBD1 (6 bases). This CDR3 is built from 14 residues. The V gene's germline CDR1 is GTSNPN and CDR2 SVGIG (reference sequence). Trimming left V 0 bases short and J 11 bases short, with 19 bases between. CDR3 DNA: TGTGCCTGGAGTGTAGGGGTTGGGGACATGGGGGCTTTCTTT. Protein: CAWSVGVGDMGAFF.

The V and J genes are TRBV6-5 and TRBJ1-6; maybe TRBD1 (6 bases). With 2 bases removed from V and 0 bases from J, the gap between germline ends came to 8 bases. This CDR3 comprises 16 residues. Germline V gives CDR1 MNHEY, CDR2 SVGAGI. The CDR3 here is CASSYDRSSYNSPLHF. Written as DNA, the CDR3 is TGTGCCAGCAGTTACGACAGGAGCTCCTATAATTCACCCCTCCACTTT.

This sequence joins TRBV7-8 and TRBJ1-1; 7 bases align to TRBD1. In germline, CDR1 is SGHVS, CDR2 FQNEAQ. This CDR3 comprises 14 residues. Trimming at V came to 4 bases and at J to 3 bases, leaving 5 bases not matched to a gene. CDR3 DNA sequence: TGTGCCAGCAGCTCCCTAGACAGGGACACTGAAGCTTTCTTT. This gives the protein CASSSLDRDTEAFF.

The table lists this clone with a count of one. This chain uses TRBV3-1 (or the pseudogene TRBV3-2) with TRBJ1-2; a possible D gene is TRBD1 (5 bases). Germline CDR1 is LGHDT and CDR2 is YNNKEL (reference sequence). The CDR3 runs 16 residues. V lost 0 bases, J lost 3 bases, and 14 bases lay in between. The CDR3 spells CASSQEGAGSYYGYTF. The CDR3 bases are TGTGCCAGCAGCCAAGAAGGGGCTGGGTCATACTATGGCTACACCTTC.

The rearrangement uses TRBV27 and TRBJ1-4; maybe TRBD1 (6 bases). Germline CDR1 is MNHEY and CDR2 is SMNVEV (reference sequence). The CDR3 consists of 15 residues. With 5 bases removed from V and 5 bases from J, the gap between germline ends came to 15 bases. The CDR3 bases are TGTGCCAGCAGTCTTGCAGGACAGCAAAATGAAAAACTGTTTTTT. Its protein is CASSLAGQQNEKLFF.

This chain joins TRBV5-8 and TRBJ1-5; D is ambiguous. The length of the CDR3 is 14 residues. Germline V gene sequence: CDR1 SGHTS, CDR2 YDEGEE. V dropped 1 base and J dropped 7 bases, with 12 bases sitting between them. This CDR3 reads CASSLWETLQPQHF. The CDR3 DNA is TGTGCCAGCAGCTTGTGGGAGACCTTACAGCCCCAGCATTTT.

The chain carries TRBV20-1 and TRBJ2-7, with D possibly TRBD1 on 6 matching bases. V shed 5 bases and J shed 1 base, with 6 bases lying between them. The CDR3 spans 11 residues. The germline V gene has CDR1 DFQATT and CDR2 SNEGSKA (reference sequence). CDR3 DNA sequence: TGCAGTGCTGGACAGTCCTACGAGCAGTACTTC. Residues: CSAGQSYEQYF.

This clone appeared a single time. The CDR3 nucleotides are TGTGCCTGGAGTGGGGGGACAGGGACTCACTCTGGAAACACCATATATTTT. It specifies CAWSGGTGTHSGNTIYF. The chain carries TRBV30 and TRBJ1-3; 9 positions match TRBD1. V lost 1 base to trimming and J lost 0 bases; unmatched junction nucleotides: 7. CDR1 is GTSNPN and CDR2 is SVGIG in the germline V gene (reference sequence). The CDR3 covers 17 residues. Full variable domain (missing parts from reference TRBV30 and TRBJ1-3): SQTIHQWPATLVQPVGSPLSLECTVEGTSNPNLYWYRQAAGRGLQLLFYSVGIGQISSEVPQNLSASRPQDRQFILSSKKLLLSDSGFYLCAWSGGTGTHSGNTIYFGEGSWLTVV.

This clone was counted between two and nine times. The genes are TRBV7-9 and TRBJ1-1; 7 nucleotides agree with TRBD1. From germline, CDR1 is SEHNR and CDR2 FQNEAQ (reference sequence). V lost 1 base, J lost 2 bases, and 1 base stayed unmatched. The length of the CDR3 is 14 residues. CDR3 nucleotides: TGTGCCAGCAGCTTAGGACAGGGAAACACTGAAGCTTTCTTT. Translated, it gives CASSLGQGNTEAFF.

The gene calls are TRBV9 and TRBJ2-7; a weak D match, TRBD1 (6 bases). Germline CDR1 and CDR2: SGDLS and YYNGEE. The CDR3 consists of 15 residues. Trimming took 0 bases from V and 3 from J, leaving 13 bases between them. The CDR3 DNA reads TGTGCCAGCAGCGTAGGTTCACAGGGTGGCTACGAGCAGTACTTC. It codes for CASSVGSQGGYEQYF. Combining the CDR3 with reference TRBV9 and TRBJ2-7 gives the whole variable domain DSGVTQTPKHLITATGQRVTLRCSPRSGDLSVYWYQQSLDQGLQFLIQYYNGEERAKGNILERFSAQQFPDLHSELNLSSLELGDSALYFCASSVGSQGGYEQYFGPGTRLTVT.

This CDR3 is CASSLGIAEAFF. CDR3 nucleotides: TGTGCCAGCAGCTTGGGTATAGCTGAAGCTTTCTTT. The chain recombines TRBV5-4 with TRBJ1-1; D uncertain. CDR3 length: 12 amino acids. Germline V gene lookup returns CDR1 SGHNT and CDR2 YYREEE (reference sequence). Trimming stripped 0 bases from V and 6 bases from J, with 6 bases between.

Note on this clone: The junction departs from the called germline gene at one end, perhaps through a read error. V usage is TRBV7-7 and J usage is TRBJ2-5; 9 bases match TRBD2. This CDR3 is 16 amino acids long. Germline CDR1 SSHAT, CDR2 FNYEAQ (reference sequence). Written as DNA, the CDR3 is TGTGCTAGCAGCTCGGGTAGGCTAGCGGGGCGCGAGACCCAGTACTTC. Its protein is CASSSGRLAGRETQYF.

The CDR3 coding sequence is TGTGCCTGGAGTGAACAGGGGGCGGCAAATCAGCCCCAGCATTTT. This translates into CAWSEQGAANQPQHF. The J gene is TRBJ1-5, the V gene TRBV30, with 9 bases matching TRBD1. Germline CDR1 is GTSNPN and CDR2 is SVGIG (reference sequence). The CDR3 consists of 15 residues. V trimming: 1 base; J trimming: 4 bases; junction bases outside the gene matches: 5.

V gene TRBV30 combines with J gene TRBJ2-7; 11 bases map to TRBD2. Germline V gene sequence: CDR1 GTSNPN, CDR2 SVGIG (reference sequence). Trimming cost V 5 bases and J 7 bases; bases outside gene matches: 10. The CDR3 is made up of 14 amino acids. Written as DNA, the CDR3 is TGTGCCTGGTCTATAGCGGGGGGGCCTCGGGAGCAGTACTTC. Protein product: CAWSIAGGPREQYF.

This clone was observed a few times. This sample includes further DNA sequences coding for the same CDR3. The rearrangement links TRBV3-1 (or the pseudogene TRBV3-2) to TRBJ1-6, with TRBD1 as a possible D gene (5 bases). V was trimmed by 2 bases and J by 7 bases, leaving 9 bases between them. This CDR3 is 14 amino acids long. Germline loops: CDR1 LGHDT, CDR2 YNNKEL (reference sequence). The DNA of the CDR3 is TGTGCCAGCAGCCAACAGGGTGTGAATTCACCCCTCCACTTT. Translating gives CASSQQGVNSPLHF.

This chain connects TRBV11-2 to TRBJ1-5; no definite D call. V dropped 5 bases and J dropped 6 bases, with 14 bases sitting between them. Per the germline V gene, CDR1 is SGHAT and CDR2 is FQNNGV. This CDR3 contains 14 residues. CDR3 DNA: TGTGCCAGCAGCGAGCCTGAATCCGGTCAGCCCCAGCATTTT. Translation: CASSEPESGQPQHF.

V is TRBV6-5 and J is TRBJ2-2, with D possibly matching TRBD2 (6 bases). V shed 5 bases and J shed 5 bases, with 12 bases lying between them. Germline assignment: CDR1 MNHEY and CDR2 SVGAGI. This CDR3 region has 14 residues. Here the CDR3 reads CASSLGGVTGELFF. In DNA, the CDR3 is TGTGCCAGCAGTCTAGGAGGGGTGACCGGGGAGCTGTTTTTT.

This clone was found once. The chain combines TRBV18 with TRBJ2-7; tentatively, D is TRBD2 (5 bases). The CDR3 is 12 residues long. V was cut by 6 bases and J by 4 bases, with 10 bases left in between. Germline loops: CDR1 KGHSH, CDR2 LQKENI. The CDR3 sequence: CASSSERYEQYF. Here the CDR3 DNA reads TGTGCCAGCTCCTCAGAGCGGTACGAGCAGTACTTC.

This clone was counted once. This sequence joins TRBV3-1 (or the pseudogene TRBV3-2) and TRBJ1-2, with 10 bases lining up with TRBD1. CDR3 size: 15 residues. The J segment lost 4 bases and the V segment lost 5 bases, leaving 7 bases of the junction unmatched. Germline values: CDR1 LGHDT, CDR2 YNNKEL (reference sequence). CDR3 coding DNA: TGTGCCAGCAGCTTTGGACAGGGGGTGGGCTATGGCTACACCTTC. Translating gives CASSFGQGVGYGYTF.

The chain combines TRBV2 with TRBJ2-2; D call uncertain. Germline V gene data show CDR1 as SNHLY and CDR2 as FYNNEI. The CDR3 length is 14 residues. Trimming stripped 7 bases from V and 4 bases from J, with 13 bases between. CDR3 DNA: TGTGCCAGCAATAACGACAAATTCACCGGGGAGCTGTTTTTT. Translated: CASNNDKFTGELFF.

The chain has TRBV6-2 or TRBV6-3 and TRBJ2-5; 7 positions match TRBD1. This CDR3 contains 14 residues. The J segment lost 4 bases and the V segment lost 2 bases, leaving 4 bases of the junction unmatched. The germline CDR1 and CDR2 sequences are MNHEY and SVGEGT. CDR3 DNA: TGTGCCAGCAGTTACAACCCAGGGGGAGAGACCCAGTACTTC. It is translated as CASSYNPGGETQYF.

This chain connects TRBV2 to TRBJ2-7; weak D call: TRBD2 (7 bases). V lost 2 bases and J lost 7, with 15 bases in between. The CDR3 is 14 residues long. Germline V gene sequence: CDR1 SNHLY, CDR2 FYNNEI. CDR3 in amino acids: CASSEYPGGGEQYF. The DNA of the CDR3 is TGTGCCAGCAGTGAATACCCGGGGGGCGGGGAGCAGTACTTC.

The chain is built from TRBV5-1 and TRBJ1-4, with 9 bases lining up with TRBD1. Losses at the gene ends were 0 bases for V and 8 bases for J; bases not matched to a gene: 5. There are 15 residues in the CDR3. Germline CDR1 SGHRS, CDR2 YFSETQ. The CDR3, as DNA: TGCGCCAGCAGCTTGGACAGGGGGCGCGGGGAAAAACTGTTTTTT. Translating it yields CASSLDRGRGEKLFF.

The V gene is TRBV29-1, the J gene TRBJ2-3; TRBD2 matches at 10 bases. With 4 bases clipped from V and 4 bases from J, the junction kept 5 bases outside the gene matches. Germline CDR1 reads SQVTM; CDR2 reads ANQGSEA. This CDR3 contains 14 residues. CDR3 in amino acids: CSVGYSGGPDTQYF. The CDR3 region has the DNA TGCAGCGTTGGGTATAGCGGGGGGCCAGATACGCAGTATTTT.

The V and J genes are TRBV12-3 or TRBV12-4 and TRBJ2-7, with a tentative D call TRBD1 (6 bases). CDR3 length: 12 amino acids. Trimming cost V 6 bases and J 7 bases, with 13 bases left between them. The CDR3 bases are TGTGCCAGCAGCTGGACAGCTACTGAGCAGTACTTC. Encoded protein: CASSWTATEQYF.

The genes are TRBV27 and TRBJ2-7, with D possibly being TRBD1 (6 bases). The V end lost 8 bases, the J end lost 7 bases, and 24 bases lay between the germline ends. Germline-derived CDR1 and CDR2 are MNHEY and SMNVEV (reference sequence). There are 15 residues in the CDR3. CDR3 sequence reads: CASAWGRTRTGEQYF. The CDR3, as DNA: TGTGCCAGCGCGTGGGGGCGGACGCGCACCGGGGAGCAGTACTTC.

A remark on this clone: The sample carries other DNA sequences with the same CDR3. V and J are TRBV2 and TRBJ1-1, with 8 bases identical to TRBD1. This CDR3 has 15 residues. Germline-derived CDR1 and CDR2 are SNHLY and FYNNEI. V lost 2 bases, J lost 1 base, and 3 bases stayed unmatched. The CDR3 loop is CASSELGQGNTEAFF. As DNA, the CDR3 is TGTGCCAGCAGTGAACTTGGACAGGGGAACACTGAAGCTTTCTTT.

With regard to this clone: Additional DNA sequences in this sample encode the identical CDR3. The rearrangement links TRBV4-2 to TRBJ2-2; possible D gene TRBD2, 6 bases. The germline CDR1 and CDR2 sequences are LGHNA and YNFKEQ. V lost 3 bases to trimming and J lost 4 bases, with 9 bases between them. This CDR3 contains 14 residues. CDR3 amino acids: CASSQGGGTGELFF. CDR3 bases: TGTGCCAGCAGCCAGGGGGGTGGCACCGGGGAGCTGTTTTTT.

The genes are TRBV19 and TRBJ2-7, with 7 bases fitting TRBD1. Unmatched junction bases numbered 5, after V lost 5 bases and J lost 4 bases. CDR1 and CDR2 (germline): LNHDA, SQIVND (reference sequence). The length of the CDR3 is 13 residues. CDR3: CASSPTGVYEQYF. CDR3 in DNA: TGTGCCAGTAGTCCCACAGGGGTGTACGAGCAGTACTTC.

The rearrangement links TRBV7-3 to TRBJ2-7; 11 nucleotides agree with TRBD2. V dropped 5 bases and J dropped 2; count of bases not matched to a gene: 5. CDR1 SGHTA and CDR2 FQGTGA come from the germline V gene. CDR3 length equals 15 residues. The CDR3: CASSPTSGGTYEQYF. CDR3 DNA: TGTGCCAGCAGCCCAACTAGCGGGGGAACCTACGAGCAGTACTTC.

The chain combines TRBV5-1 with TRBJ1-5; 12 nucleotides line up with TRBD1. CDR1 and CDR2 from the germline V gene are SGHRS and YFSETQ. V shed 4 bases, J shed 7 bases, and the junction held 12 bases outside the gene matches. This CDR3 has 17 residues. In DNA, the CDR3 is TGCGCCAGCAGCCCAACCGGGACAGGGGGCGGACAACAGCCCCAGCATTTT. It yields the protein CASSPTGTGGGQQPQHF.